Presented here are 4 T cell receptor beta chains from one specimen sequenced in a study of T cells of healthy individuals. One entry per CDR3 protein, called by TCRdb with MiXCR from the 5' RACE reads. The sample has about 53,000 distinct CDR3 sequences, roughly 14% seen once. Receptors originate from a human donor in good health.

The chain recombines TRBV12-3 or TRBV12-4 with TRBJ2-2; no definite D call. This CDR3 is built from 15 residues. With 3 bases removed from V and 4 bases from J, the gap between germline ends came to 12 bases. CDR3 residues: CASSFRVRITGELFF. The CDR3 DNA follows: TGTGCCAGCAGTTTTAGGGTCCGGATCACCGGGGAGCTGTTTTTT.

This rearrangement joins TRBV10-3 to TRBJ2-7, with 7 bases aligning to TRBD2. Unmatched junction bases numbered 5, after V lost 9 bases and J lost 3 bases. The CDR3 spans 12 residues. Per germline, CDR1 ENHRY and CDR2 SYGVKD. CDR3 region: CAIGGGNYEQYF. In nucleotides, the CDR3 is TGTGCCATTGGGGGGGGGAACTACGAGCAGTACTTC.

This chain joins TRBV5-1 and TRBJ1-4; D perhaps matches TRBD1 (5 bases). Trimming removed 0 bases from V and 4 bases from J, with 13 bases in between. This CDR3 contains 16 residues. The germline CDR1 and CDR2 sequences are SGHRS and YFSETQ. This CDR3 reads CASSLGRTDINEKLFF. CDR3 nucleotides: TGCGCCAGCAGCTTGGGCCGGACGGACATTAATGAAAAACTGTTTTTT. Full variable domain (missing parts from reference TRBV5-1 and TRBJ1-4): KAGVTQTPRYLIKTRGQQVTLSCSPISGHRSVSWYQQTPGQGLQFLFEYFSETQRNKGNFPGRFSGRQFSNSRSEMNVSTLELGDSALYLCASSLGRTDINEKLFFGSGTQLSVL.

The rearrangement joins TRBV10-3 to TRBJ2-7; no firm D call. Germline-derived CDR1 and CDR2 are ENHRY and SYGVKD. The CDR3 has 11 amino acids. Trimming removed 8 bases at V and 0 bases at J, with 5 bases between. This CDR3 is CAIGFSYEQYF. CDR3 in DNA: TGTGCCATCGGTTTCTCCTACGAGCAGTACTTC.